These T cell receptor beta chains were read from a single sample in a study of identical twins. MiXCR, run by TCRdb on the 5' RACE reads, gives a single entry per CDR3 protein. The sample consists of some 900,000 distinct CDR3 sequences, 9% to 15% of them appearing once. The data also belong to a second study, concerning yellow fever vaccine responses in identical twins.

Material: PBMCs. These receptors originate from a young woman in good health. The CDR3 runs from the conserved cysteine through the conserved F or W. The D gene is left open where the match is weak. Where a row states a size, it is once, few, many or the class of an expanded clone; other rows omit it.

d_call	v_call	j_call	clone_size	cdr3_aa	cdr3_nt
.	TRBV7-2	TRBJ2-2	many	CASSSRREVLFF	TGTGCCAGCAGCTCAAGGCGGGAAGTGCTGTTTTTT
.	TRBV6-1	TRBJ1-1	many	CASSLGEVTEAFF	TGTGCCAGCAGTCTTGGGGAGGTCACTGAAGCTTTCTTT
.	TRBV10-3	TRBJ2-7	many	CAISEQGYEQYF	TGTGCCATCAGTGAACAGGGTTACGAGCAGTACTTC
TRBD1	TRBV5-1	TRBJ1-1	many	CASSLEGAASPTEAFF	TGCGCCAGCAGCTTGGAGGGGGCCGCTTCCCCTACTGAAGCTTTCTTT
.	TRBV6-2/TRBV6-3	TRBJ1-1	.	CASSYLARTGAFF	TGTGCCAGCAGTTATTTGGCCCGGACTGGAGCTTTCTTT
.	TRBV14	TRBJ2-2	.	CASSPSSLAGELFF	TGTGCCAGCAGTCCTAGTAGTTTGGCCGGGGAGCTGTTTTTT
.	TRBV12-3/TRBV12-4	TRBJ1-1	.	CASSLAVSLPEAFF	TGTGCCAGCAGTTTAGCGGTCAGCCTTCCTGAAGCTTTCTTT
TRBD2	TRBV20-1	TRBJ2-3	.	CSARDLASGNTDTQYF	TGCAGTGCTAGAGATCTGGCTAGCGGAAACACAGATACGCAGTATTTT
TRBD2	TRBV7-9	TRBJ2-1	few	CASSPPRREAYNEQFF	TGTGCCAGCAGCCCCCCACGGCGGGAGGCCTACAATGAGCAGTTCTTC
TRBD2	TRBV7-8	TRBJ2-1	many	CASSWTSGRPDEQFF	TGTGCCAGCAGCTGGACTAGCGGGAGGCCGGATGAGCAGTTCTTC
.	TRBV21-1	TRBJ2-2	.	CASSKGRDRRLYGELFF	TGTGCCAGCAGCAAGGGTCGGGACAGGAGATTGTACGGGGAGCTGTTTTTT
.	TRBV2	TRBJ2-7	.	CASTEEGGISYEQYF	TGTGCCAGCACTGAGGAGGGGGGTATATCCTACGAGCAGTACTTC
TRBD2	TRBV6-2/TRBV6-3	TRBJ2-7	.	CASSSPTSSRTQYF	TGTGCCAGCAGCTCCCCGACTAGCTCCAGGACGCAGTACTTC
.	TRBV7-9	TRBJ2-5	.	CASSLSSPQETQYF	TGTGCCAGCAGCCTCTCATCCCCCCAAGAGACCCAGTACTTC
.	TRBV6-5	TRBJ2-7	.	CASSSPDKGEYF	TGTGCCAGCAGTTCCCCGGACAAGGGGGAGTACTTC
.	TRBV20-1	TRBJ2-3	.	CSARDTDYRDTQYF	TGCAGTGCTAGAGACACGGACTACCGGGATACGCAGTATTTT
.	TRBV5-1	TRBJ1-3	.	CASSFPMSSGNTIYF	TGCGCCAGCAGCTTTCCGATGAGCTCTGGAAACACCATATATTTT
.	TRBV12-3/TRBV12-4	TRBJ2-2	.	CASSFGASRNTGELFF	TGTGCCAGCAGTTTCGGGGCTAGCAGGAACACCGGGGAGCTGTTTTTT
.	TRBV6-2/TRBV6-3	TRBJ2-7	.	CASSYDRDYRSSYEQYF	TGTGCCAGCAGTTACGATCGCGACTACCGAAGCTCCTACGAGCAGTACTTC
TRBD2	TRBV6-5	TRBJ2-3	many	CASSYSASGALTDTQYF	TGTGCCAGCAGTTACTCGGCTAGCGGGGCGCTCACAGATACGCAGTATTTT